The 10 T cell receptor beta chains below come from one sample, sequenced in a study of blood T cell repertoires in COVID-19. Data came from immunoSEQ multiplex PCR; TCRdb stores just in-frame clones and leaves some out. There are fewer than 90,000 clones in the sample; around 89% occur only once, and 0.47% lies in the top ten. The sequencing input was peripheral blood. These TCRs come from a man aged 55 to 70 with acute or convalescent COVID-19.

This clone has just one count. CDR3 region: CASSFGQLKETQYF. The CDR3 nucleotides read TGTGCCAGCAGCTTTGGGCAGCTAAAAGAGACCCAGTACTTC. The chain carries TRBV5-5 and TRBJ2-5; D is uncertain. The CDR3 spans 14 residues. Germline values: CDR1 SGHKS, CDR2 YYEKEE (reference sequence). V was trimmed by 2 bases and J by 3 bases, leaving 11 bases between them.

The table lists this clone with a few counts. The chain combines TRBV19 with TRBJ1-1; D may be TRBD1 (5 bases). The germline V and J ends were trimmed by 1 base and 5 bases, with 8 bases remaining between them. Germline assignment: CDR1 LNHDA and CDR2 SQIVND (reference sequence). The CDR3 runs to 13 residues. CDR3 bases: TGTGCCAGTAGTATAGGACCAGGGACTGAAGCTTTCTTT. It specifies CASSIGPGTEAFF.

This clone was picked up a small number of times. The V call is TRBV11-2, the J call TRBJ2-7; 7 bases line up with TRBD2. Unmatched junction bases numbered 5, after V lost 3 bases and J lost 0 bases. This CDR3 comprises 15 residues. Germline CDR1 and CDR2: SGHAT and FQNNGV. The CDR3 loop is CASSFSAGASYEQYF. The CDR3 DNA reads TGTGCCAGCAGCTTCTCTGCGGGAGCCTCCTACGAGCAGTACTTC.

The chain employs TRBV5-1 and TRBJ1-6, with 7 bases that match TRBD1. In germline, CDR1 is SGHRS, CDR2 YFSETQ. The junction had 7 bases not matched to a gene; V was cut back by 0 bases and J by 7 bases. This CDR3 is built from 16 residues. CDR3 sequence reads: CASSLEPGQINSPLHF. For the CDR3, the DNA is TGCGCCAGCAGCTTGGAACCGGGACAGATAAATTCACCCCTCCACTTT.

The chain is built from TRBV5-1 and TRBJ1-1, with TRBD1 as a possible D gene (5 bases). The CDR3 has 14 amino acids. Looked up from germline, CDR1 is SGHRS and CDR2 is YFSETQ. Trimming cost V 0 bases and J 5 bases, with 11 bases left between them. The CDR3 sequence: CASSLVQGRTEAFF. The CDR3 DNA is TGCGCCAGCAGCTTGGTTCAGGGTAGGACTGAAGCTTTCTTT.

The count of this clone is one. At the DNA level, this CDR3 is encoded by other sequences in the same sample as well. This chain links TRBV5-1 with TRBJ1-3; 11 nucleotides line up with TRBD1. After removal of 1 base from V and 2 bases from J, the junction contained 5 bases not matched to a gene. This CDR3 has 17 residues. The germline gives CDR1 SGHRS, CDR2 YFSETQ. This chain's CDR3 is CASSLSTGQGAGNTIYF. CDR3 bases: TGCGCCAGCAGCTTGTCTACGGGACAGGGGGCTGGAAACACCATATATTTT.

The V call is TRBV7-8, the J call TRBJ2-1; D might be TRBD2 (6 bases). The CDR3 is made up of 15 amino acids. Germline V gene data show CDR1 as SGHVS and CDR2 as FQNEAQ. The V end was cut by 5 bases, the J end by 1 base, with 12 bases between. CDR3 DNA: TGTGCCAGCAGCCTCAGCGGGTTGTCCTACAATGAGCAGTTCTTC. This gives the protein CASSLSGLSYNEQFF.

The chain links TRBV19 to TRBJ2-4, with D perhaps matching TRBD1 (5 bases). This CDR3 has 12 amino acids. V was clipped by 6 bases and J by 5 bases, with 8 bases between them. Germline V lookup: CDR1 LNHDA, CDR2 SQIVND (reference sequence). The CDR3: CASRGVQNIQYF. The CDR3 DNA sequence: TGTGCCAGTAGAGGGGTCCAAAACATTCAGTACTTC.

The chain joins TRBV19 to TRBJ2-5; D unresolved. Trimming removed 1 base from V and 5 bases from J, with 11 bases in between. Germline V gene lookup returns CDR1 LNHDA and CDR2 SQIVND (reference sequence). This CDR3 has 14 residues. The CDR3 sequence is CASSIGLTGETQYF. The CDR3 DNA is TGTGCCAGTAGTATAGGGCTAACCGGGGAGACCCAGTACTTC. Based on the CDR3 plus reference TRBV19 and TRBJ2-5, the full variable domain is DGGITQSPKYLFRKEGQNVTLSCEQNLNHDAMYWYRQDPGQGLRLIYYSQIVNDFQKGDIAEGYSVSREKKESFPLTVTSAQKNPTAFYLCASSIGLTGETQYFGPGTRLLVL.

CDR3 nucleotides: TGCGCCAGCAGCGTGACAGCTGCGAACACCGGGGAGCTGTTTTTT. Its protein is CASSVTAANTGELFF. V is TRBV5-1 and J is TRBJ2-2; D is perhaps TRBD1 (5 bases). V lost 4 bases to trimming and J lost 0 bases, with 10 bases between them. Germline V gene sequence: CDR1 SGHRS, CDR2 YFSETQ. This CDR3 spans 15 amino acids. Together with reference TRBV5-1 and TRBJ2-2, the CDR3 gives the full variable domain: KAGVTQTPRYLIKTRGQQVTLSCSPISGHRSVSWYQQTPGQGLQFLFEYFSETQRNKGNFPGRFSGRQFSNSRSEMNVSTLELGDSALYLCASSVTAANTGELFFGEGSRLTVL.